A selection of T cell receptor beta chains follows, all from one sample in a study of blood T cells in healthy people across ages. TCRdb reprocessed the 5' RACE reads via MiXCR and lists one record per CDR3 protein. Of approximately 700,000 distinct CDR3 sequences listed, roughly 32% are singletons. Sequencing was done on a sample of blood. These TCRs come from a woman at least 80 years old in good health. Both conserved end residues are trimmed from each CDR3. D genes are given only for firm matches.

TRBJ2-1,NA,TRBV11-2,ASSLGAVHPLENEQF
TRBJ2-3,TRBD1,TRBV20-1,SARATGMTDTQY
TRBJ2-1,TRBD2,TRBV29-1,SVGWVSGGDYEQF
TRBJ1-6,TRBD1,TRBV5-1,ASSPGGGNNSPLH
TRBJ2-5,NA,TRBV9,ASSSALASQETQY
NA,NA,TRBV20-1,SARDREGRGETQY
TRBJ1-5,NA,TRBV28,ASSLNSLSNQPQH
TRBJ1-2,NA,TRBV5-6,ASSPPGTYGYT
TRBJ2-3,NA,TRBV19,ASSISGTDTQY
TRBJ1-4,NA,TRBV4-2,ASSQGGANEKLF
TRBJ2-1,TRBD2,TRBV20-1,SAVHSGGAHNEQF
TRBJ2-5,NA,TRBV7-9,ASSLLEVQETQY
NA,NA,TRBV21-1,ASSNEDRGEQY
TRBJ2-3,TRBD2,TRBV5-5,ATEAGLSTDTQY
TRBJ2-1,NA,TRBV7-2,ASSLVLGGSSYNEQF
TRBJ1-2,TRBD1,TRBV12-3/TRBV12-4,ASSLGAGTGVYGYT
TRBJ1-2,NA,TRBV12-3/TRBV12-4,ASSRGSYYGYT
TRBJ2-1,TRBD1,TRBV2,ASLDRDGYEQF
TRBJ1-4,TRBD1,TRBV7-2,ASSLDQTGGDEKLF
TRBJ1-5,NA,TRBV4-2,ASSMEGGDDEPQH
TRBJ1-6,NA,TRBV30,AWSVLVGQHSPLH
TRBJ1-1,NA,TRBV18,ASSPYEDTEAF
TRBJ2-2,NA,TRBV3-1,ASSQDRGFTPGELF
TRBJ2-1,NA,TRBV5-6,ASSLGGLEQF
NA,TRBD2,TRBV28,ASRTWVAGGQNEQY
TRBJ2-5,NA,TRBV7-8,ACIRRKRRSQYQETQY
TRBJ2-7,NA,TRBV7-2,ASSQPGTPVYEQY
TRBJ1-6,NA,TRBV20-1,SATNGPLH
TRBJ1-1,TRBD1,TRBV20-1,SAHPTGGYTEAF
TRBJ2-2,TRBD1,TRBV7-2,ASSRPVGQGVNTGELF
TRBJ2-1,TRBD2,TRBV7-9,ASSEAGLVDEQF
TRBJ1-1,NA,TRBV7-8,ASSLAMGSTEAF
TRBJ2-3,TRBD1,TRBV5-1,ASSFTGGAITDTQY
TRBJ1-5,NA,TRBV3-1,ASSQPGANQPQH
TRBJ2-2,NA,TRBV28,AIQAGSRTGERF
TRBJ2-1,TRBD1,TRBV7-9,ASSPQGAGNEQF
TRBJ1-2,NA,TRBV13,ASSATGQQGYT
TRBJ2-5,NA,TRBV3-1,ASSTRDRPQETQY
TRBJ1-2,NA,TRBV6-5,ASSRTSGRANYGCT
TRBJ2-5,NA,TRBV20-1,SAREGLSETQY
TRBJ2-1,TRBD2,TRBV18,ASSPSREAYNEQF
TRBJ1-4,NA,TRBV7-2,ASSLYLGQVVEKLF
TRBJ1-3,TRBD1,TRBV5-5,ASSLRTGAGNTIY
NA,TRBD1,TRBV20-1,SAGGQGNQPQY
TRBJ1-5,TRBD1,TRBV20-1,SARQGPPNQPQH
TRBJ2-1,NA,TRBV3-1,ASNHLGGGHNEQF
TRBJ2-1,NA,TRBV15,ATSRRGNEQF
TRBJ2-7,NA,TRBV6-5,ASIRTGSSYEQY
TRBJ1-1,NA,TRBV6-5,ASRPGVGEAF
TRBJ2-3,TRBD2,TRBV5-6,ASRLAGEPTDTQY
TRBJ2-7,NA,TRBV6-5,ASSYSKAGTYYEQY
TRBJ2-3,NA,TRBV18,ASTKLGGTDTQY
TRBJ2-3,NA,TRBV5-1,ASSLFGGISTDTQY